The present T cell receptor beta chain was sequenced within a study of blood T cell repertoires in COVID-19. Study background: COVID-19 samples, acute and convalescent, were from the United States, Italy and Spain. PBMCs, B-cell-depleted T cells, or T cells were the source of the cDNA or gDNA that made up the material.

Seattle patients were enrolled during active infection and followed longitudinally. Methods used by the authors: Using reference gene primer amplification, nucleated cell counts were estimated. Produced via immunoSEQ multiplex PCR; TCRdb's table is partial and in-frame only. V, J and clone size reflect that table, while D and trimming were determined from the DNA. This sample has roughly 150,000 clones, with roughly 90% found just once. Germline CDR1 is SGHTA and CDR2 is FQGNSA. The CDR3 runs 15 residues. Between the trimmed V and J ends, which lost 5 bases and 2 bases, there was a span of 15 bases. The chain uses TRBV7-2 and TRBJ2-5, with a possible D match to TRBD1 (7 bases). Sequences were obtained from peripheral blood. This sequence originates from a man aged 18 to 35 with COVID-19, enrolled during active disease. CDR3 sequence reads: CASSLGGGGQETQYF. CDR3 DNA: TGTGCCAGCAGCCTCGGAGGGGGCGGTCAAGAGACCCAGTACTTC.